This passage covers 19 T cell receptor beta chains from one sample sequenced in a study of T cell changes during pregnancy in multiple sclerosis. Sequenced by immunoSEQ multiplex PCR; TCRdb stores in-frame clones only, minus some. The sample lists 100,000 or so clones; about 92% were seen once. Sequenced here: peripheral blood, sampled in the second trimester of pregnancy. Receptor source: a female donor with multiple sclerosis, enrolled in a pregnancy study.

The chain has TRBV7-8 and TRBJ1-5; a possible D gene is TRBD1 (6 bases). The CDR3 is 18 residues long. In germline, CDR1 is SGHVS, CDR2 FQNEAQ. With 4 bases removed from V and 2 bases from J, the gap between germline ends came to 21 bases. For the CDR3, the DNA is TGTGCCAGCAGCTCATCGGGCCTCCTAGGGGGAGGCAATCAGCCCCAGCATTTT. Its translation is CASSSSGLLGGGNQPQHF. Using reference TRBV7-8 and TRBJ1-5 for the parts outside the CDR3, the full variable domain is GAGVSQSPRYKVAKRGQDVALRCDPISGHVSLFWYQQALGQGPEFLTYFQNEAQLDKSGLPSDRFFAERPEGSVSTLKIQRTQQEDSAVYLCASSSSGLLGGGNQPQHFGDGTRLSIL.

In this sample, this clone turned up once. This chain connects TRBV18 to TRBJ2-7, with D possibly being TRBD2 (5 bases). CDR3 length: 16 amino acids. Trimming shortened V by 2 bases and J by 1 base, and 15 bases separated the two germline ends. Germline V CDR1 and CDR2: KGHSH, LQKENI. The CDR3 sequence: CASSPIASTESYEQYF. The DNA for the CDR3 is TGTGCCAGCTCACCAATTGCTAGCACAGAATCCTACGAGCAGTACTTC. The whole variable domain, filled in from reference TRBV18 and TRBJ2-7, reads NAGVMQNPRHLVRRRGQEARLRCSPMKGHSHVYWYRQLPEEGLKFMVYLQKENIIDESGMPKERFSAEFPKEGPSILRIQQVVRGDSAAYFCASSPIASTESYEQYFGPGTRLTVT.

The chain carries TRBV18 and TRBJ2-7; TRBD1 agrees at 7 bases. From germline, CDR1 is KGHSH and CDR2 LQKENI. V lost 2 bases and J lost 4; bases outside the gene matches: 2. This CDR3 has 13 residues. The CDR3 DNA follows: TGTGCCAGCTCACCAGAGGACAGGTACGAGCAGTACTTC. Translation gives CASSPEDRYEQYF.

The chain carries TRBV5-8 and TRBJ1-1; 7 nucleotides match TRBD1. V dropped 4 bases and J dropped 6; count of bases not matched to a gene: 6. The CDR3 consists of 13 residues. CDR1 SGHTS and CDR2 YDEGEE come from the germline V gene. CDR3 sequence reads: CASSHPQGAEAFF. The CDR3 DNA reads TGTGCCAGCAGCCACCCCCAGGGGGCTGAAGCTTTCTTT.

CDR3 sequence (DNA): TGTGCCAGTAGTACCTTCGGGACAGGGCAATACGAGCAGTACTTC. Its protein is CASSTFGTGQYEQYF. V and J are TRBV19 and TRBJ2-7; 9 nucleotides agree with TRBD1. CDR3 length: 15 amino acids. V shed 4 bases and J 4 bases; nucleotides not matched to a gene: 8. The germline CDR1 and CDR2 sequences are LNHDA and SQIVND (reference sequence).

The J gene is TRBJ2-3, the V gene TRBV18, with 8 bases that match TRBD1. V was clipped by 1 base and J by 5 bases; unmatched bases: 5. Per the germline V gene, CDR1 is KGHSH and CDR2 is LQKENI. The CDR3 consists of 15 residues. The CDR3 nucleotides are TGTGCCAGCTCACCACAGGACAGGGTCATAGATACGCAGTATTTT. Protein sequence: CASSPQDRVIDTQYF.

The chain employs TRBV28 and TRBJ2-7; TRBD2 is a possible D gene (7 bases). Germline-derived CDR1 and CDR2 are MDHEN and SYDVKM. There are 13 residues in the CDR3. Deletions cut 7 bases from V and 5 bases from J, with 15 bases between. The CDR3 reads CASKGGARNEQYF. CDR3 nucleotide sequence: TGTGCCAGCAAAGGGGGGGCACGGAACGAGCAGTACTTC.

The chain uses TRBV7-9 and TRBJ1-1; 7 bases line up with TRBD1. Germline assignment: CDR1 SEHNR and CDR2 FQNEAQ (reference sequence). This CDR3 region has 15 residues. J was trimmed by 3 bases and V by 1 base; bases with no gene match: 5. CDR3 DNA sequence: TGTGCCAGCAGCTTAGGTGCTCAGGGGGACACTGAAGCTTTCTTT. It encodes CASSLGAQGDTEAFF.

The DNA for the CDR3 is TGTGCCAGCAGTTGGAGGTGGAAGGGTTCGACTAATGAAAAACTGTTTTTT. Protein sequence: CASSWRWKGSTNEKLFF. The chain links TRBV27 to TRBJ1-4; D unresolved. V was clipped by 4 bases and J by 2 bases, with 17 bases between them. CDR1 and CDR2 from the germline V gene are MNHEY and SMNVEV (reference sequence). There are 17 residues in the CDR3.

The chain has TRBV7-3 and TRBJ2-7; the match to TRBD1 covers 9 bases. Germline V gene data show CDR1 as SGHTA and CDR2 as FQGTGA. CDR3 length: 14 amino acids. V shed 5 bases, J shed 5 bases, and the junction held 7 bases outside the gene matches. This CDR3 reads CASSLTGGTHEQYF. The CDR3 DNA sequence: TGTGCCAGCAGCCTGACAGGGGGAACCCACGAGCAGTACTTC.

This chain links TRBV5-1 with TRBJ2-1, with 14 bases identical to TRBD2. The germline V gene encodes CDR1 SGHRS and CDR2 YFSETQ. Losses at the gene ends were 0 bases for V and 7 bases for J; bases not matched to a gene: 0. There are 15 residues in the CDR3. The CDR3 DNA reads as TGCGCCAGCAGCTTGGGACTAGCGGGAGGGAATGAGCAGTTCTTC. Protein sequence: CASSLGLAGGNEQFF.

The genes are TRBV7-9 and TRBJ2-3; 7 nucleotides agree with TRBD1. The CDR3 has 16 amino acids. V lost 5 bases, J lost 0 bases, and 8 bases stayed unmatched. Germline CDR1 is SEHNR and CDR2 is FQNEAQ (reference sequence). DNA for the CDR3: TGTGCCAGCAGCCCCATGGGACAGTCTAGCACAGATACGCAGTATTTT. Translating gives CASSPMGQSSTDTQYF.

The chain has TRBV4-2 and TRBJ1-6; D is uncertain. Germline CDR1 LGHNA, CDR2 YNFKEQ. The V and J ends lost 0 bases and 0 bases respectively, with 12 bases between them. The CDR3 sequence is 18 residues long. CDR3 protein: CASSQEGNSRSYNSPLHF. CDR3 sequence (DNA): TGTGCCAGCAGCCAAGAGGGCAACAGTCGCTCCTATAATTCACCCCTCCACTTT.

The gene calls are TRBV10-1 and TRBJ2-2, with 10 nucleotides matching TRBD1. The germline CDR1 and CDR2 sequences are WNHNN and SYGVQD (reference sequence). This CDR3 contains 15 residues. V was clipped by 2 bases and J by 4 bases; unmatched bases: 1. CDR3 amino acids: CASSEGQGVTGELFF. CDR3 sequence (DNA): TGCGCCAGCAGTGAGGGACAGGGGGTCACCGGGGAGCTGTTTTTT.

This rearrangement joins TRBV7-8 to TRBJ2-4; TRBD1 is a possible D gene (6 bases). This CDR3 comprises 18 residues. Germline CDR1 SGHVS, CDR2 FQNEAQ. V was cut by 0 bases and J by 7 bases, with 22 bases left in between. DNA of the CDR3: TGTGCCAGCAGCTTAGCCGCGGCCCCCCTCGGGACAAACAACATTCAGTACTTC. Protein sequence: CASSLAAAPLGTNNIQYF. The full variable domain, in which reference TRBV7-8 and TRBJ2-4 provide the parts outside the CDR3, is GAGVSQSPRYKVAKRGQDVALRCDPISGHVSLFWYQQALGQGPEFLTYFQNEAQLDKSGLPSDRFFAERPEGSVSTLKIQRTQQEDSAVYLCASSLAAAPLGTNNIQYFGAGTRLSVL.

This chain uses TRBV27 with TRBJ2-5, with TRBD1 matching over 11 bases. The V segment lost 5 bases and the J segment 0 bases; nucleotides outside the gene matches: 8. Germline CDR1 is MNHEY and CDR2 is SMNVEV (reference sequence). The CDR3 has 17 amino acids. CDR3 sequence: CASSPPRDRGYQETQYF. The CDR3 coding sequence is TGTGCCAGCAGTCCCCCCCGGGACAGGGGGTACCAAGAGACCCAGTACTTC.

This rearrangement joins TRBV6-5 to TRBJ1-1; 8 bases map to TRBD1. J was trimmed by 0 bases and V by 7 bases; bases with no gene match: 7. Germline assignment: CDR1 MNHEY and CDR2 SVGAGI. The CDR3 runs 15 residues. DNA of the CDR3: TGTGCCAGCATAACAAGACAGGGGATGAACACTGAAGCTTTCTTT. Translating gives CASITRQGMNTEAFF.

The chain recombines TRBV27 with TRBJ1-2, with D maybe TRBD1 (6 bases). Germline CDR1 reads MNHEY; CDR2 reads SMNVEV (reference sequence). Trimming shortened V by 1 base and J by 2 bases, and 17 bases separated the two germline ends. The CDR3 extends over 17 amino acids. CDR3 in amino acids: CASSLWGGGAHNYGYTF. The CDR3 nucleotides read TGTGCCAGCAGTTTATGGGGAGGGGGGGCGCACAACTATGGCTACACCTTC.

The V and J genes are TRBV27 and TRBJ1-1; 8 bases are a match to TRBD1. Losses at the gene ends were 5 bases for V and 5 bases for J; bases not matched to a gene: 4. The CDR3 runs 13 residues. Looked up from germline, CDR1 is MNHEY and CDR2 is SMNVEV (reference sequence). CDR3 residues: CASSQRTGTEAFF. Here the CDR3 DNA reads TGTGCCAGCAGTCAAAGGACAGGGACTGAAGCTTTCTTT.